This passage covers 30 T cell receptor beta chains from one sample sequenced in a study of blood T cell repertoires in COVID-19. Produced via immunoSEQ multiplex PCR; TCRdb's table is partial and in-frame only. This table holds approximately 130,000 clones, roughly 86% found once. Material for sequencing was peripheral blood. The receptors stem from a woman aged 45-65 years who had recovered from COVID-19.

The chain employs TRBV19 and TRBJ1-3; D is unresolved. Deletions cut 7 bases from V and 3 bases from J, with 10 bases between. The CDR3 length is 13 residues. CDR1 and CDR2 (germline): LNHDA, SQIVND (reference sequence). The CDR3 protein is CASTSQIGNTIYF. The CDR3 DNA reads as TGTGCCAGTACGTCCCAGATTGGAAACACCATATATTTT.

J is TRBJ2-1 and V is TRBV27; weak D call: TRBD1 (7 bases). The CDR3 covers 18 residues. CDR1 is MNHEY, CDR2 SMNVEV, per germline (reference sequence). The V gene lost 2 bases and the J gene lost 5 bases, with 22 bases spanning the gap. The DNA of the CDR3 is TGTGCCAGCAGTTTAGCCCCAGCAGGGGGGATTTTTGACAATGAGCAGTTCTTC. Its translation: CASSLAPAGGIFDNEQFF.

The chain carries TRBV27 and TRBJ1-6; possibly TRBD1 for D (6 bases). V lost 1 base and J 8 bases, leaving 9 bases between the germline ends. Germline lookup yields CDR1 MNHEY and CDR2 SMNVEV (reference sequence). The CDR3 has 14 residues. CDR3 bases: TGTGCCAGCAGTTTATTAGGGGGAGATTCACCCCTCCACTTT. Translation gives CASSLLGGDSPLHF.

The CDR3 is CASSLQINSPLHF. The CDR3 region has the DNA TGTGCCAGCAGTTTACAGATTAATTCACCCCTCCACTTT. The rearrangement joins TRBV28 to TRBJ1-6; D ambiguous. V was cut by 2 bases and J by 6 bases, with 5 bases left in between. Germline-derived CDR1 and CDR2 are MDHEN and SYDVKM. This CDR3 has 13 residues. The full variable domain, its missing parts supplied by reference TRBV28 and TRBJ1-6, is DVKVTQSSRYLVKRTGEKVFLECVQDMDHENMFWYRQDPGLGLRLIYFSYDVKMKEKGDIPEGYSVSREKKERFSLILESASTNQTSMYLCASSLQINSPLHFGNGTRLTVT.

This clone has a single count. The chain recombines TRBV6-2 or TRBV6-3 with TRBJ2-5; D possibly corresponds to TRBD2 (6 bases). This CDR3 has 14 amino acids. Germline V gene sequence: CDR1 MNHEY, CDR2 SVGEGT. The V gene lost 6 bases and the J gene lost 7 bases, with 18 bases spanning the gap. The CDR3 sequence: CASSVPRGRGTQYF. CDR3 in DNA: TGTGCCAGCAGCGTTCCTCGGGGGAGAGGGACCCAGTACTTC.

The chain recombines TRBV4-2 with TRBJ2-1; TRBD2 matches 9 bases. The CDR3 runs to 16 residues. Trimming cost V 0 bases and J 7 bases; bases outside gene matches: 7. The germline V gene encodes CDR1 LGHNA and CDR2 YNFKEQ. The CDR3 DNA reads TGTGCCAGCAGCCAAGATTTAGCGGGGGCGGGGAATGAGCAGTTCTTC. This codes for CASSQDLAGAGNEQFF.

The chain links TRBV28 to TRBJ2-6; 10 positions match TRBD1. The V segment lost 6 bases and the J segment 2 bases; nucleotides outside the gene matches: 7. CDR1 and CDR2 from the germline V gene are MDHEN and SYDVKM. The CDR3 is made up of 17 amino acids. CDR3 bases: TGTGCCAGCAGCCCAGGGACAGGGGAGGCTGGGGCCAACGTCCTGACTTTC. This gives the protein CASSPGTGEAGANVLTF.

The count of this clone is one. The rearrangement uses TRBV6-2 or TRBV6-3 and TRBJ1-1, with D maybe TRBD1 (5 bases). Germline CDR1 reads MNHEY; CDR2 reads SVGEGT. Deletions cut 4 bases from V and 1 base from J, with 10 bases between. The CDR3 loop spans 14 amino acids. The CDR3 region has the DNA TGTGCCAGCAGTTTATACAGGCAGAACACTGAAGCTTTCTTT. It yields the protein CASSLYRQNTEAFF.

This clone was recorded once. The chain recombines TRBV5-1 with TRBJ1-1, with 9 bases identical to TRBD1. This CDR3 region has 16 residues. Germline CDR1 is SGHRS and CDR2 is YFSETQ. Trimming removed 0 bases from V and 4 bases from J; junction bases left unmatched: 7. CDR3 sequence: CASSLVGGQGGTEAFF. CDR3 DNA sequence: TGCGCCAGCAGCTTGGTAGGGGGACAGGGTGGCACTGAAGCTTTCTTT. Filled out from reference TRBV5-1 and TRBJ1-1, the complete variable domain reads KAGVTQTPRYLIKTRGQQVTLSCSPISGHRSVSWYQQTPGQGLQFLFEYFSETQRNKGNFPGRFSGRQFSNSRSEMNVSTLELGDSALYLCASSLVGGQGGTEAFFGQGTRLTVV.

V gene TRBV7-2 combines with J gene TRBJ2-2, with D tentatively TRBD2 (6 bases). The CDR3 spans 16 residues. V gave up 1 base and J gave up 0 bases, with 9 bases separating them. CDR1 and CDR2 from the germline V gene are SGHTA and FQGNSA. CDR3 sequence reads: CASSLDSGANTGELFF. Written as DNA, the CDR3 is TGTGCCAGCAGCTTAGATAGCGGAGCGAACACCGGGGAGCTGTTTTTT.

V gene TRBV7-9 combines with J gene TRBJ2-3; TRBD1 matches 10 bases. Unmatched junction bases numbered 8, after V lost 4 bases and J lost 7 bases. The CDR3 covers 15 residues. The V gene's germline CDR1 is SEHNR and CDR2 FQNEAQ (reference sequence). In nucleotides, the CDR3 is TGTGCCAGCAGCTCCGGGACAGGGGTTACTTATACGCAGTATTTT. Encoded protein: CASSSGTGVTYTQYF.

The table lists this clone with a count of one. The gene calls are TRBV4-2 and TRBJ2-3, with 12 bases that match TRBD1. Germline V gene lookup returns CDR1 LGHNA and CDR2 YNFKEQ. Trimming cost V 3 bases and J 3 bases; bases outside gene matches: 7. The CDR3 length is 17 residues. As DNA, the CDR3 is TGTGCCAGCAGCCAGCCAGGGACAGGGGGCATGACAGATACGCAGTATTTT. Translated, it gives CASSQPGTGGMTDTQYF.

V is TRBV12-3 or TRBV12-4 and J is TRBJ2-7; possibly TRBD1 for D (5 bases). CDR3 size: 11 residues. Trimming took 0 bases from V and 10 from J, leaving 7 bases between them. For the CDR3, the DNA is TGTGCCAGCAGTTTAGCAGGGGTCCAGTACTTC. Translated: CASSLAGVQYF.

The rearrangement uses TRBV29-1 and TRBJ2-5; 7 positions match TRBD2. This CDR3 comprises 13 residues. V lost 7 bases to trimming and J lost 2 bases; unmatched junction nucleotides: 7. The V gene's germline CDR1 is SQVTM and CDR2 ANQGSEA. CDR3 DNA sequence: TGCAGCGCCACGGGACTACCACAAGAGACCCAGTACTTC. Its translation is CSATGLPQETQYF.

The rearrangement uses TRBV29-1 and TRBJ2-7, with D perhaps matching TRBD2 (6 bases). CDR1 SQVTM and CDR2 ANQGSEA come from the germline V gene. V was shortened by 0 bases and J by 1 base, with 16 bases between the two germline ends. The CDR3 spans 16 residues. The CDR3 nucleotides are TGCAGCGTTGAAGAAAAGGGGACTTCGCCTTCCTACGAGCAGTACTTC. This gives the protein CSVEEKGTSPSYEQYF.

The chain combines TRBV28 with TRBJ2-7; 11 nucleotides match TRBD2. The CDR3 extends over 16 amino acids. Germline V gene data show CDR1 as MDHEN and CDR2 as SYDVKM. The ends lost 3 bases at V and 1 base at J; junction bases unmatched: 5. In nucleotides, the CDR3 is TGTGCCAGCAGTTTTGTACTAGCGGGAGCTTCCTACGAGCAGTACTTC. It specifies CASSFVLAGASYEQYF.

The chain links TRBV5-4 to TRBJ2-3; D not resolved. V was trimmed by 4 bases and J by 4 bases, leaving 10 bases between them. In germline, CDR1 is SGHNT, CDR2 YYREEE (reference sequence). The CDR3 is made up of 13 amino acids. CDR3 nucleotides: TGTGCCAGCAGCAATCGAGGCGCAGATACGCAGTATTTT. This encodes CASSNRGADTQYF.

The chain has TRBV5-1 and TRBJ2-4; 8 bases align to TRBD2. CDR1 SGHRS and CDR2 YFSETQ come from the germline V gene. This CDR3 spans 19 amino acids. The V gene end was trimmed by 5 bases and the J gene end by 0 bases; junction bases not matched to a gene: 16. This CDR3 is CASREDHMGGGTAKNIQYF. The DNA for the CDR3 is TGCGCCAGCAGAGAAGACCATATGGGCGGGGGGACAGCCAAAAACATTCAGTACTTC. Complete variable domain (other parts from reference TRBV5-1 and TRBJ2-4): KAGVTQTPRYLIKTRGQQVTLSCSPISGHRSVSWYQQTPGQGLQFLFEYFSETQRNKGNFPGRFSGRQFSNSRSEMNVSTLELGDSALYLCASREDHMGGGTAKNIQYFGAGTRLSVL.

J is TRBJ2-1 and V is TRBV7-9; 10 positions agree with TRBD1. Germline assignment: CDR1 SEHNR and CDR2 FQNEAQ (reference sequence). V was pared by 5 bases and J by 4 bases, with 8 bases of the junction left unmatched. The CDR3 has 16 residues. CDR3 loop: CASSTPTGGRYNEQFF. The DNA for the CDR3 is TGTGCCAGCAGCACCCCGACAGGGGGCCGGTACAATGAGCAGTTCTTC.

J is TRBJ2-1 and V is TRBV7-9; TRBD2 matches 10 bases. V shed 5 bases and J 10 bases; nucleotides not matched to a gene: 8. The germline gives CDR1 SEHNR, CDR2 FQNEAQ (reference sequence). This CDR3 has 14 residues. This chain's CDR3 is CASSKSSGSGEQFF. In DNA form, the CDR3 reads TGTGCCAGCAGCAAATCTAGCGGGAGTGGAGAGCAGTTCTTC.

The V and J genes are TRBV6-2 or TRBV6-3 and TRBJ1-5; D is uncertain. V lost 2 bases to trimming and J lost 5 bases, with 10 bases between them. The CDR3 totals 14 residues. Germline CDR1 MNHEY, CDR2 SVGEGT. This CDR3 reads CASSYGEEYQPQHF. As DNA, the CDR3 is TGTGCCAGCAGTTACGGAGAGGAGTATCAGCCCCAGCATTTT.

The chain joins TRBV19 to TRBJ2-3; tentatively, D is TRBD2 (5 bases). Germline V lookup: CDR1 LNHDA, CDR2 SQIVND (reference sequence). The CDR3 totals 15 residues. V shed 7 bases and J shed 1 base, with 15 bases lying between them. CDR3 in DNA: TGTGCCAGTATCCGGGGTTTTAAGGGCACAGATACGCAGTATTTT. Its protein product is CASIRGFKGTDTQYF. Together with reference TRBV19 and TRBJ2-3, the CDR3 gives the full variable domain: DGGITQSPKYLFRKEGQNVTLSCEQNLNHDAMYWYRQDPGQGLRLIYYSQIVNDFQKGDIAEGYSVSREKKESFPLTVTSAQKNPTAFYLCASIRGFKGTDTQYFGPGTRLTVL.

V is TRBV4-3 and J is TRBJ1-2; D is unclear. CDR1 LGHNA and CDR2 YSLEER come from the germline V gene. The CDR3 runs 18 residues. The V and J ends lost 0 bases and 5 bases respectively, with 22 bases between them. CDR3 nucleotides: TGCGCCAGCAGCCAAGATCGGCCAACCACCGGGAGCCCTTATGGCTACACCTTC. It yields the protein CASSQDRPTTGSPYGYTF.

J is TRBJ1-1 and V is TRBV3-1 (or the pseudogene TRBV3-2); D possibly corresponds to TRBD1 (6 bases). V was clipped by 4 bases and J by 3 bases, with 18 bases between them. CDR1 is LGHDT and CDR2 is YNNKEL in the germline V gene (reference sequence). The CDR3 sequence is 16 residues long. This CDR3 reads CASSPYYLQGYTEAFF. Here the CDR3 DNA reads TGTGCCAGCAGCCCCTATTACCTACAGGGATACACTGAAGCTTTCTTT.

The V gene is TRBV23-1, the J gene TRBJ1-1; 11 nucleotides align to TRBD1. TRBV23-1 is annotated as an ORF whose role is uncertain. V gave up 6 bases and J gave up 1 base; unmatched junction bases: 4. CDR3 length: 15 residues. CDR3 protein: CASRDRGPSNTEAFF. The CDR3, as DNA: TGCGCCAGCAGGGACAGGGGGCCTTCGAACACTGAAGCTTTCTTT.

CDR3 residues: CASSLDSLETKTQYF. DNA of the CDR3: TGCGCCAGCAGCTTGGATTCACTAGAAACAAAGACCCAGTACTTC. The V call is TRBV5-1, the J call TRBJ2-5; D might be TRBD2 (5 bases). Between the trimmed V and J ends, which lost 0 bases and 6 bases, there was a span of 15 bases. There are 15 residues in the CDR3. CDR1 SGHRS and CDR2 YFSETQ come from the germline V gene.

This chain's CDR3 is CASRSGISYEQYF. As DNA, the CDR3 is TGTGCCAGCAGATCAGGGATTTCCTACGAGCAGTACTTC. The V call is TRBV28, the J call TRBJ2-7; a weak D match, TRBD1 (5 bases). Germline V gene lookup returns CDR1 MDHEN and CDR2 SYDVKM. V lost 6 bases and J 1 base, leaving 10 bases between the germline ends. This CDR3 is 13 amino acids long.

This chain connects TRBV4-3 to TRBJ2-1, with TRBD2 as a possible D gene (6 bases). The CDR3 loop spans 16 amino acids. Germline CDR1 is LGHNA and CDR2 is YSLEER. The V gene lost 2 bases and the J gene lost 8 bases, with 19 bases spanning the gap. In DNA, the CDR3 is TGCGCCAGCAGCCAAACGTGGGGCCAATCGGGGGATGAGCAGTTCTTC. This codes for CASSQTWGQSGDEQFF.

The chain couples TRBV7-9 to TRBJ2-1; 11 nucleotides align to TRBD2. From germline, CDR1 is SEHNR and CDR2 FQNEAQ (reference sequence). The CDR3 is made up of 18 amino acids. V dropped 5 bases and J dropped 7; count of bases not matched to a gene: 16. Written as DNA, the CDR3 is TGTGCCAGCAGCCCACCGTTTTCTACTAGCGGGAGTCGAAATGAGCAGTTCTTC. This sequence encodes CASSPPFSTSGSRNEQFF.

This clone has only a few counts. The chain links TRBV11-3 to TRBJ1-1; D unresolved. The CDR3 is 14 residues long. V dropped 0 bases and J dropped 5 bases, with 10 bases sitting between them. The germline gives CDR1 SGHNT, CDR2 YENEEA. The CDR3 here is CASSLDSLRTEAFF. The CDR3 DNA sequence: TGTGCCAGCAGCTTAGATTCCCTACGTACTGAAGCTTTCTTT.